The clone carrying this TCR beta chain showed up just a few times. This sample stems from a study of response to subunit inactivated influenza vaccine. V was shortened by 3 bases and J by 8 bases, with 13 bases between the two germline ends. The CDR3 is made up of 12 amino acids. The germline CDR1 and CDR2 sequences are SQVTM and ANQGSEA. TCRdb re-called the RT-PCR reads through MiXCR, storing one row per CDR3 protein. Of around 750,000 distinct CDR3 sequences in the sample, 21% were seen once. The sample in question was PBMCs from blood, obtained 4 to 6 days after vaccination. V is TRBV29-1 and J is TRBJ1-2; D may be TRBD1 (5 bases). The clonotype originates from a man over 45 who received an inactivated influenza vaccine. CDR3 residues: CSVESRDRGYTF. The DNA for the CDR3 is TGCAGCGTTGAGTCCAGGGATCGAGGCTACACCTTC.